This T cell receptor beta chain was observed in a study of beta chain features in type 1 diabetes. Regarding the study as a whole: The question of HLA type influencing TCRB rearrangement was one that remained unresolved here. A cDNA-based sequencing approach could over-represent cells with high TCR expression. Type 1 diabetes patients had TCRB CDR3s that were shorter (moderately but significantly so) in all four CD4+ subsets. VDJ junctions in type 1 diabetes patients carried more deletions and fewer insertions.

Naive, central memory, regulatory and stem cell-like memory cells within the CD4+ compartment were sorted using CD45RO/CCR7/CD25/CD127/CD95/CD27. On this clone itself: Its target is not known.

Per germline, CDR1 MNHNS and CDR2 SASEGT. V was cut by 0 bases and J by 3 bases, with 9 bases left in between. CDR3 length: 14 residues. Expressed TCRB transcripts were sequenced because the entire RNA isolate underwent reverse transcription. Here immunoSEQ multiplex PCR was the method, and the copy in TCRdb shows in-frame clones only, minus some. Of 500,000 to 650,000 clones listed, 9.5% to 15% are singletons. The material sequenced was naive CD4+ T cells from blood. This TCR came from a man aged 25-45 years with type 1 diabetes. The V call is TRBV6-1, the J call TRBJ2-7; D gene unclear. DNA of the CDR3: TGTGCCAGCAGTGAAGCGGGCTGGGACTACGAGCAGTACTTC. Its protein product is CASSEAGWDYEQYF.